This T cell receptor (beta chain) was sequenced for a study of T cell repertoires in cytomegalovirus infection (dated by TCRdb to between 2017 and 2020). General notes on the study: The HLA type of each donor mattered for the analysis, because public TCR beta signatures pointed to carriage of CMV infection along with the matching HLA type. Here is what the overall study found, with its caveats: Cumulative frequency of public TCR beta family members discriminated carriers of CMV infection plus the relevant HLA type in this cohort and an independent approximately 350-donor cohort. In the ex vivo response, HLA-C-restricted CMV-specific TCR beta clonotypes were dominant, and in two of eight donors the single most frequent clonotype came from this HLA-C-restricted group.

For sequencing, an Illumina HiSeq 1500 was employed. Starting from the raw public reads, TCRdb applied fastp trimming at Q25, assembled clones with MiXCR and retained in-frame beta chains. For every CDR3 protein sequence, its rows merge into one entry that carries the most common genes and DNA. This sample gives 150,000 or so distinct CDR3 sequences in total; roughly 18% of them show up just once. Around 20% of the sample is in the top ten clones. CDR1 and CDR2 (LNHDA, SQIVND) derive from the germline V gene (reference sequence). Trimming takes 10 bases off V and 1 base off J; junction bases not matched to a gene: 7. The CDR3 runs 14 residues from the cysteine to the phenylalanine. Only CDR3 DNA remains: 42 bases, in frame from the first base. To note about this clonotype: The specificity of this receptor is unknown. Base qualities are not recorded, but no much larger clone differs from it by a single base.

Sequencing input: CD8+ T cells from PBMCs. The chain is assembled from TRBV19 and TRBJ1-5, with 7 bases aligning to TRBD1. This TCR was recovered from a human donor in good health (CMV status not recorded). Some clones in this sample may be carry-over from other donors' samples. The CDR3 sequence is CATEDRSSNQPQHF. The sequence in DNA is TGTGCCACCGAGGACAGGTCCAGCAATCAGCCCCAGCATTTT.